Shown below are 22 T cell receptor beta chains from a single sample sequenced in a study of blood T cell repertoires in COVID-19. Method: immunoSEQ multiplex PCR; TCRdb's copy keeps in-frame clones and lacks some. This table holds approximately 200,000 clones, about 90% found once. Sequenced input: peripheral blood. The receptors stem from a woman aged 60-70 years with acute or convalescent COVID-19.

CDR3 DNA: TGTGCCACCAGTGACAGGAAAGAGCGGGAGGGCCGGGAGACCCAGTACTTC. The encoded protein is CATSDRKEREGRETQYF. V usage is TRBV24-1 and J usage is TRBJ2-5; the match to TRBD2 covers 10 bases. Germline lookup yields CDR1 KGHDR and CDR2 SFDVKD. V shed 4 bases, J shed 5 bases, and the junction held 12 bases outside the gene matches. This CDR3 has 17 residues.

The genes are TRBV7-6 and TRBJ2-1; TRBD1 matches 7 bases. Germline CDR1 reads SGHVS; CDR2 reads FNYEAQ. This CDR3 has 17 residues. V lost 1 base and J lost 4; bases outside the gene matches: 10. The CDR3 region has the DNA TGTGCCAGCAGCTTAGGTCCGGGGCAGGGGGATTACAATGAGCAGTTCTTC. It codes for CASSLGPGQGDYNEQFF.

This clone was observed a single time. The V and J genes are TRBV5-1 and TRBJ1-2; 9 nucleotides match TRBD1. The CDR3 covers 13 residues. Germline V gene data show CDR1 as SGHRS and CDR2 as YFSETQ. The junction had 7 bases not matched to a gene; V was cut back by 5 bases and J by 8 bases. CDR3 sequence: CASRGQGVEGYTF. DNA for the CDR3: TGCGCCAGCAGGGGACAGGGTGTGGAGGGCTACACCTTC.

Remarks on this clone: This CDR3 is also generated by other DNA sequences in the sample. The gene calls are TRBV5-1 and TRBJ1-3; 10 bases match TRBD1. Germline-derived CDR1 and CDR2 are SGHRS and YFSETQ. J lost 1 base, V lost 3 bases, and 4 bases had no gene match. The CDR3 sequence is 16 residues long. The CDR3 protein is CASSSPGQGSGNTIYF. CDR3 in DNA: TGCGCCAGCAGCTCACCGGGACAGGGGTCTGGAAACACCATATATTTT.

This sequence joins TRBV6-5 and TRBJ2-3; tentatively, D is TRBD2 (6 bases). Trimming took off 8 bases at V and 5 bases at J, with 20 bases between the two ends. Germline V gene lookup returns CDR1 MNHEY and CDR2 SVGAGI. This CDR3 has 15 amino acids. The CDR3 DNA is TGTGCCAGCGGGGTCCCTAATCTAGCGATAGATACGCAGTATTTT. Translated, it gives CASGVPNLAIDTQYF.

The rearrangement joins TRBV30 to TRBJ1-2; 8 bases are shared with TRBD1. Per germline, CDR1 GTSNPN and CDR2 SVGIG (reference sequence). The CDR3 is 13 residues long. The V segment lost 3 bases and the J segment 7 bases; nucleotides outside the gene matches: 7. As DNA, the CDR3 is TGTGCCTGGAGGGGCCAGGGGGCGATTGGCTACACCTTC. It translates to CAWRGQGAIGYTF.

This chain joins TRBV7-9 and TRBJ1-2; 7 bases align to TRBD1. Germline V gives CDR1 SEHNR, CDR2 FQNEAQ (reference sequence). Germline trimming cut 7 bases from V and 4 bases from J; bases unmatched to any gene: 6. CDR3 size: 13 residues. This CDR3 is CASNLQGSYGYTF. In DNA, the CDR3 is TGTGCCAGCAACCTACAGGGGTCCTATGGCTACACCTTC.

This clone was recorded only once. Here the CDR3 reads CASSITGWAEAFF. Here the CDR3 DNA reads TGTGCCAGCAGTATTACAGGGTGGGCTGAAGCTTTCTTT. The V gene is TRBV6-5, the J gene TRBJ1-1; tentative D call: TRBD1 (6 bases). Between the trimmed V and J ends, which lost 5 bases and 6 bases, there was a span of 13 bases. In germline, CDR1 is MNHEY, CDR2 SVGAGI. The CDR3 totals 13 residues.

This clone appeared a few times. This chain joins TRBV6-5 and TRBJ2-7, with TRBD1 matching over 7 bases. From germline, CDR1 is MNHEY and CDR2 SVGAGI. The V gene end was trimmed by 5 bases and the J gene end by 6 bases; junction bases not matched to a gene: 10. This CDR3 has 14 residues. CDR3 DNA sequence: TGTGCCAGCAGTACCCGGGACAGCTATCGCGAGCAGTACTTC. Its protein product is CASSTRDSYREQYF.

The CDR3 region is CASRGPYRGSSEQYF. Written as DNA, the CDR3 is TGTGCCAGCAGGGGGCCGTACAGGGGTTCTTCCGAGCAGTACTTC. The chain joins TRBV6-5 to TRBJ2-7; 7 bases align to TRBD1. The J segment lost 6 bases and the V segment lost 6 bases, leaving 14 bases of the junction unmatched. This CDR3 comprises 15 residues. Germline lookup yields CDR1 MNHEY and CDR2 SVGAGI.

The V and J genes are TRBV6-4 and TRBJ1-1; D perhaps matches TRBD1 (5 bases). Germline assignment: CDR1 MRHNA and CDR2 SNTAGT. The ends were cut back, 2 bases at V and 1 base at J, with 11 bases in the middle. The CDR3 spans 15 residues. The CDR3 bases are TGTGCCAGCAGTGACGGAGGGGCCGGGAACACTGAAGCTTTCTTT. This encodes CASSDGGAGNTEAFF.

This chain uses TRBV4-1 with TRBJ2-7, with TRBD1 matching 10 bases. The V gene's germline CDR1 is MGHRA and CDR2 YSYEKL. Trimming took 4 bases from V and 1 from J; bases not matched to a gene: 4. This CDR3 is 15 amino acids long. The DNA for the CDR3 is TGCGCCAGCAGCCGTCCGGGACAGGGGTCCTACGAGCAGTACTTC. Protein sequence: CASSRPGQGSYEQYF.

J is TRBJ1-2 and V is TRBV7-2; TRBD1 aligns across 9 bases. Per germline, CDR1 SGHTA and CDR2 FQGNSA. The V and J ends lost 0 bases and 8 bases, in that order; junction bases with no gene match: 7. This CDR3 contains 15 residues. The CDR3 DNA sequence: TGTGCCAGCAGCTTAGCCCCGGGACAGGGTCGAGGCTACACCTTC. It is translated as CASSLAPGQGRGYTF. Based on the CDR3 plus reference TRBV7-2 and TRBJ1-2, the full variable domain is GAGVSQSPSNKVTEKGKDVELRCDPISGHTALYWYRQSLGQGLEFLIYFQGNSAPDKSGLPSDRFSAERTGGSVSTLTIQRTQQEDSAVYLCASSLAPGQGRGYTFGSGTRLTVV.

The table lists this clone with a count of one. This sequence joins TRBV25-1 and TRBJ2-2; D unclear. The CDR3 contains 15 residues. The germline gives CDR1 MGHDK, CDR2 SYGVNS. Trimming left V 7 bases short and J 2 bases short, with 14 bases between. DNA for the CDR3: TGTGCCAGCACTATAGCCGAACTAAACACCGGGGAGCTGTTTTTT. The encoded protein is CASTIAELNTGELFF.

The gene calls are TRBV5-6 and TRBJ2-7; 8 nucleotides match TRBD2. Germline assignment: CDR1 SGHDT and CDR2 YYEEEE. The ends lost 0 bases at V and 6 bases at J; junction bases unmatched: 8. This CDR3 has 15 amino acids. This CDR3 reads CASSLGGLERGEQYF. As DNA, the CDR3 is TGTGCCAGCAGCTTGGGGGGACTAGAACGGGGCGAGCAGTACTTC.

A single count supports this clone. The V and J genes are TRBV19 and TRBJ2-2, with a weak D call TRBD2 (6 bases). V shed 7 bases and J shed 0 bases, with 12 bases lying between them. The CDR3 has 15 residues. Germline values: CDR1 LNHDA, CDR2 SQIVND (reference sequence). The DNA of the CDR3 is TGTGCCAGTACCCCGCGGGGAGCGAACACCGGGGAGCTGTTTTTT. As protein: CASTPRGANTGELFF.

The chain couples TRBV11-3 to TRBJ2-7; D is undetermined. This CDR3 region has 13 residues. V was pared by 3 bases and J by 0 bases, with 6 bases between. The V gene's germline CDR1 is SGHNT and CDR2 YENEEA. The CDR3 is CASSLESSYEQYF. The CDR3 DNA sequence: TGTGCCAGCAGCTTGGAGAGCTCCTACGAGCAGTACTTC.

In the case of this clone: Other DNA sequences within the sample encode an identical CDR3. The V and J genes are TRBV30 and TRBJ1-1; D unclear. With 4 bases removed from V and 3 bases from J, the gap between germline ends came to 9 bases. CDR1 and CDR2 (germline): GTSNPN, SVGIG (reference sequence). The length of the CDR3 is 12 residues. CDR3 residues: CAWKRRDTEAFF. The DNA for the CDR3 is TGTGCCTGGAAAAGGAGGGACACTGAAGCTTTCTTT.

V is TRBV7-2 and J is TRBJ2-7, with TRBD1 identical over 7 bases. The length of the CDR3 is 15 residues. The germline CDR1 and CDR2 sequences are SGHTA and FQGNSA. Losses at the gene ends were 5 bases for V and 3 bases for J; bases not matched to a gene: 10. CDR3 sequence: CASSPEGQRSYEQYF. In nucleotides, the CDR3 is TGTGCCAGCAGCCCAGAGGGACAGCGGAGCTACGAGCAGTACTTC.

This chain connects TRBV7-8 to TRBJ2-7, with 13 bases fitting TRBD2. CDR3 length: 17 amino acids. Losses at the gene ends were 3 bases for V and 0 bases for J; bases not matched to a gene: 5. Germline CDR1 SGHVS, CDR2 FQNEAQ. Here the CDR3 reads CASSLPGTSGNSYEQYF. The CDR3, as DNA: TGTGCCAGCAGCTTGCCCGGGACTAGCGGGAACTCCTACGAGCAGTACTTC.

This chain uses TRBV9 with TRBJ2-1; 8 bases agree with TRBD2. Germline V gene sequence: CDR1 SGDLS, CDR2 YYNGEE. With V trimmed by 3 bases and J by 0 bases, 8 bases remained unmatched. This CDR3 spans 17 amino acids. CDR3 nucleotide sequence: TGTGCCAGCAGCGATACCGGGACTAGGCCCTCCTACAATGAGCAGTTCTTC. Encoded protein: CASSDTGTRPSYNEQFF.

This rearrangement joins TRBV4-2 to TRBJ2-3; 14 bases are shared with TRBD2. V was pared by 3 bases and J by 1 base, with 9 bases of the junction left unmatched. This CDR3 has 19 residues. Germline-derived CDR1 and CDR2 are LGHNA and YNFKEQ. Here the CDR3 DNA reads TGTGCCAGCAGCCAGGAACGGACTAGCGGGGGGTGGGGCACAGATACGCAGTATTTT. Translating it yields CASSQERTSGGWGTDTQYF.